This T cell receptor (beta chain) came from a study of T cells in Graves' hyperthyroidism and ophthalmopathy. Study-wide points: Separating ophthalmopathy from stable hyperthyroidism was achieved by a 13 V-J model.

Amplification yielded TCR beta CDR3 regions, with RNA transcripts as the source. The HTBI set primed first-round TCR CDR3 RT-PCR. TCRdb itself ran the multiplex PCR reads through MiXCR, one entry per CDR3 protein. In the table there are around 580,000 distinct CDR3 sequences, about 43% of which are singletons. Trimming took 6 bases from V and 5 from J; bases not matched to a gene: 14. CDR3 length equals 16 residues. Per germline, CDR1 DFQATT and CDR2 SNEGSKA (reference sequence). Comments on this clonotype: The antigen remains undetermined.

It was considered stable Graves' hyperthyroidism when ophthalmopathy did not progress within 18 months. Uncontrolled infection, other autoimmune disease, pregnancy or lactation barred patients from enrollment. Orbital computed tomography, thyroid ultrasound, serum thyroxine and TRAb, and clinical symptoms together informed the diagnoses. This clonotype was obtained from a woman under 30 with Graves' hyperthyroidism. The sample was peripheral blood or thyroid tissue (not recorded which). J is TRBJ1-5 and V is TRBV20-1, with TRBD1 matching 9 bases. The CDR3 reads CSAPQGAGEVYQPQHF. As DNA, the CDR3 is TGCAGTGCCCCACAGGGGGCGGGGGAGGTATATCAGCCCCAGCATTTT.